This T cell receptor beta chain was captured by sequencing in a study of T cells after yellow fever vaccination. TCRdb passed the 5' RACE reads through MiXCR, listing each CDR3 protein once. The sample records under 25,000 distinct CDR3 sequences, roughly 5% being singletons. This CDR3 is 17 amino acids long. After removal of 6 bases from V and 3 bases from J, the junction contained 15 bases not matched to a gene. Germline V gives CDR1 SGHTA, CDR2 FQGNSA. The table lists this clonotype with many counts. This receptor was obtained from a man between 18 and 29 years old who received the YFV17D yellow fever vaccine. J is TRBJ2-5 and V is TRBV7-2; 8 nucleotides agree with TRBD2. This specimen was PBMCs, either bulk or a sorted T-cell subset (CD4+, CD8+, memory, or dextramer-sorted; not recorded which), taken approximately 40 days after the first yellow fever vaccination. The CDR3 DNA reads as TGTGCCAGCAGTCACTCTCTCAGGGGACTAGGCGAAGAGACCCAGTACTTC. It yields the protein CASSHSLRGLGEETQYF. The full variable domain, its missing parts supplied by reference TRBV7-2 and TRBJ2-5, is GAGVSQSPSNKVTEKGKDVELRCDPISGHTALYWYRQSLGQGLEFLIYFQGNSAPDKSGLPSDRFSAERTGGSVSTLTIQRTQQEDSAVYLCASSHSLRGLGEETQYFGPGTRLLVL.